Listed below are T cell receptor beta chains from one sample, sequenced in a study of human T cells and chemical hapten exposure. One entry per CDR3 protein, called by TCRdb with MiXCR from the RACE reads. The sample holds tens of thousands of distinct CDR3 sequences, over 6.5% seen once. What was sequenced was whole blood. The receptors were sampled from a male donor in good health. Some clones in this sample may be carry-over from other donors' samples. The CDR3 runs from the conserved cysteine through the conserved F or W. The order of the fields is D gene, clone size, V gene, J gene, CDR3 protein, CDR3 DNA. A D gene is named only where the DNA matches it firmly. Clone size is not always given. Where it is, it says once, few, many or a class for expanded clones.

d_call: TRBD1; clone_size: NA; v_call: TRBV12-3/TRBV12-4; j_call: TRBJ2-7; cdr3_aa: CASSLDGTGVYEQYF; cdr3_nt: TGTGCCAGCAGTTTAGATGGGACAGGGGTCTACGAGCAGTACTTC
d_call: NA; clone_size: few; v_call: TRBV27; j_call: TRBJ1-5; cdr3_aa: CASSLTVDGNQPQHF; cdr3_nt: TGTGCCAGCAGTTTAACGGTAGACGGCAATCAGCCCCAGCATTTT
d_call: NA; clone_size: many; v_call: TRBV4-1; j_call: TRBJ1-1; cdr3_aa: CASSQQPSNPEAFF; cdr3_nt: TGCGCCAGCAGCCAGCAGCCCTCGAACCCTGAAGCTTTCTTT
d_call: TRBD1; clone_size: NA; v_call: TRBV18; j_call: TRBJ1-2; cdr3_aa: CASSPPSGTEKANYGYTF; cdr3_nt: TGTGCCAGCTCACCACCTTCCGGGACAGAGAAAGCTAACTATGGCTACACCTTC
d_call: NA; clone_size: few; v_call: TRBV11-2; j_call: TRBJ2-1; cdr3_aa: CASSPRSWGHYNEQFF; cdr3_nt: TGTGCCAGCAGCCCGAGATCGTGGGGTCATTACAATGAGCAGTTCTTC
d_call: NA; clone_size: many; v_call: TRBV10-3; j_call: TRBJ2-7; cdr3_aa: CAITADRPPIGEQYF; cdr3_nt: TGTGCCATCACCGCCGACAGGCCCCCAATAGGAGAGCAGTACTTC
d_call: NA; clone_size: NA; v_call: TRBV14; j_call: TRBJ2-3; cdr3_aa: CASSQVVTGKGDTQYF; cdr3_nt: TGTGCCAGCAGCCAAGTGGTAACAGGGAAAGGAGATACGCAGTATTTT
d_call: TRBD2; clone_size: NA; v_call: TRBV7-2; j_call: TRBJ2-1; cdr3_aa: CASSSSGGGGNEQFF; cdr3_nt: TGTGCCAGCAGCTCTAGCGGGGGGGGCGGCAATGAGCAGTTCTTC
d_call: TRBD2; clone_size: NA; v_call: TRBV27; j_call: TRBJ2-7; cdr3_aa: CASSRTGGVDEQYF; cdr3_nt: TGTGCCAGCAGTCGGACGGGGGGAGTTGACGAGCAGTACTTC
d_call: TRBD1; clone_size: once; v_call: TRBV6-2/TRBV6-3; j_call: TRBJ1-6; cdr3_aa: CASSRTRTGLYSPLHF; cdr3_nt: TGTGCCAGCAGTAGGACCCGGACAGGGCTTTATTCACCCCTCCACTTT
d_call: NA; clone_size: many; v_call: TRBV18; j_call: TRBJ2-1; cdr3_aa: CASSPLVGVGQSNNEQFF; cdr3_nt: TGTGCCAGCTCACCCCTCGTCGGAGTAGGACAGAGTAACAATGAGCAGTTCTTC
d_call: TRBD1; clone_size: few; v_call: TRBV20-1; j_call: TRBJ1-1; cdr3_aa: CSARAKGAPWNTEAFF; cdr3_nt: TGCAGTGCTAGAGCTAAGGGGGCCCCTTGGAACACTGAAGCTTTCTTT
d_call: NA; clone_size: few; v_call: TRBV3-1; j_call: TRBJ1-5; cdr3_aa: CASSPRGAQPQHF; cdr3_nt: TGTGCCAGCAGCCCGAGGGGGGCTCAGCCCCAGCATTTT
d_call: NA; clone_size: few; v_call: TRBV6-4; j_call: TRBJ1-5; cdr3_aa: CASSFLTRESSNQPQHF; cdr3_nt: TGTGCCAGCAGCTTCCTGACCAGGGAATCAAGCAATCAGCCCCAGCATTTT
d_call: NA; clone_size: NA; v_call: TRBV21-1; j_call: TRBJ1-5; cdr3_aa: CASSKVAGDSNQPQHF; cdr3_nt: TGTGCCAGCAGCAAAGTGGCAGGGGATAGCAATCAGCCCCAGCATTTT
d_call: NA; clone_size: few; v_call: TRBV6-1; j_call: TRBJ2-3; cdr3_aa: CASSELQGSTDTQYF; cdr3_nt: TGTGCCAGCAGTGAACTACAGGGTAGCACAGATACGCAGTATTTT
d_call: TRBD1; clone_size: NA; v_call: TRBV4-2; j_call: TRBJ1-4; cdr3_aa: CASSQGTGAPATEKLFF; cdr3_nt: TGTGCCAGCAGCCAAGGGACAGGAGCTCCCGCTACAGAAAAACTGTTTTTT
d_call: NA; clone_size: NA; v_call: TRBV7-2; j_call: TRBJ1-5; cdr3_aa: CASSLGKGNQPQHF; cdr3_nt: TGTGCCAGCAGCTTAGGGAAGGGCAATCAGCCCCAGCATTTT
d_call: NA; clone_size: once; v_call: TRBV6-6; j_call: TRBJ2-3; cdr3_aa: CASIKRGSSTDTQYF; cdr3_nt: TGTGCCAGCATTAAGAGGGGGTCTAGCACAGATACGCAGTATTTT
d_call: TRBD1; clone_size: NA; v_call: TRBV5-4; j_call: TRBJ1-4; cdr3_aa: CASSLAPGGLEKLFF; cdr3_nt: TGTGCCAGCAGCTTGGCCCCAGGGGGCTTAGAAAAACTGTTTTTT
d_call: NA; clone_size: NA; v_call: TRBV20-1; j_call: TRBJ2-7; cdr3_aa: CSARALGSEQYF; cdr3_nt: TGCAGTGCTAGAGCCCTGGGGAGCGAGCAGTACTTC
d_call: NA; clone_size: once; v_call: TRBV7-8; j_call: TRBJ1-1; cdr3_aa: CASSLRAGRDTEAFF; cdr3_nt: TGTGCCAGCAGCCTCCGGGCAGGGCGAGACACTGAAGCTTTCTTT
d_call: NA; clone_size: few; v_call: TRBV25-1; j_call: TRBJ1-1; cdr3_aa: CASSDKPGSRSNTEAFF; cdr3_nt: TGTGCCAGCAGTGATAAACCGGGCAGCCGTTCGAACACTGAAGCTTTCTTT
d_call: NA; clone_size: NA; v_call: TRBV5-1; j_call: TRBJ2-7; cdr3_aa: CASSLGVATSYEQYF; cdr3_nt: TGCGCCAGCAGCTTGGGGGTCGCGACTAGCTACGAGCAGTACTTC
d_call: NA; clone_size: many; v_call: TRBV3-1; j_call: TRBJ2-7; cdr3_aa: CASSQGAGSEYF; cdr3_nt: TGTGCCAGCAGCCAAGGGGCGGGGTCGGAGTACTTC
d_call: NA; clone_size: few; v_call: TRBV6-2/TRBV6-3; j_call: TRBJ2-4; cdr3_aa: CASKWMHIQYF; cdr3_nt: TGTGCCAGCAAGTGGATGCACATTCAGTACTTC
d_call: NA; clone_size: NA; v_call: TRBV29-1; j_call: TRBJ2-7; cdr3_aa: CSVGLKTVATYEQYF; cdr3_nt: TGCAGCGTTGGGCTTAAGACAGTCGCAACCTACGAGCAGTACTTC
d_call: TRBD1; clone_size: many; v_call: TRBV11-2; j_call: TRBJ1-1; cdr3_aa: CASSPRQGYTEAFF; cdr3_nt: TGTGCCAGCAGCCCCAGACAGGGGTACACTGAAGCTTTCTTT
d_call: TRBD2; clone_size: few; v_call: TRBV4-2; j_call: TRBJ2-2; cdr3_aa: CASRPPAGEDTGELFF; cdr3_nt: TGTGCCAGCCGCCCCCCAGCGGGAGAAGATACCGGGGAGCTGTTTTTT
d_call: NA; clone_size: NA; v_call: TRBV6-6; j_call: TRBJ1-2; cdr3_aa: CSVGGANGYTF; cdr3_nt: TGTTCTGTCGGGGGGGCAAATGGCTACACCTTC
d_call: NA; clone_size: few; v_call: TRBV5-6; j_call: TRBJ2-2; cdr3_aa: CASSGARDGPSGELFF; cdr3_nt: TGTGCCAGCAGCGGTGCAAGGGACGGACCGTCCGGGGAGCTGTTTTTT
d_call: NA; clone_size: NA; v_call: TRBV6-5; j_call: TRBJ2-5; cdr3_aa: CSSTGLETQYF; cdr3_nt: TGTTCCAGCACAGGGTTGGAGACCCAGTACTTC
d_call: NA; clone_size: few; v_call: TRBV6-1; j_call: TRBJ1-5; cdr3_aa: CASSEAGNRNQPQHF; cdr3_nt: TGTGCCAGCAGTGAAGCAGGCAATCGCAATCAGCCCCAGCATTTT
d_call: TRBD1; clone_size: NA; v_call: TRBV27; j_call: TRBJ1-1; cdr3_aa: CASSLSRQPGQGLTEAFF; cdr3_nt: TGTGCCAGCAGTTTATCCCGCCAACCGGGACAGGGGTTGACTGAAGCTTTCTTT
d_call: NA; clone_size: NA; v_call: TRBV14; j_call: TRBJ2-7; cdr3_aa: CASSQGLAKYF; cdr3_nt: TGTGCCAGCAGCCAAGGGCTCGCCAAGTACTTC
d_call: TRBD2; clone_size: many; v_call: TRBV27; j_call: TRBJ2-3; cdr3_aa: CASSFTISGRRTDTQYF; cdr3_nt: TGTGCCAGCAGTTTCACCATTAGCGGGAGAAGGACAGATACGCAGTATTTT
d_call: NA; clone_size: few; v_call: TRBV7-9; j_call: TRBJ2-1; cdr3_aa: CASSSQDNEQFF; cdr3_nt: TGTGCCAGCAGCTCACAAGACAATGAGCAGTTCTTC
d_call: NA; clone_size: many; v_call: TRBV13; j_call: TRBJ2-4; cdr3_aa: CASSLGLRKNIQYF; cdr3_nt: TGTGCCAGCAGCTTAGGGCTCAGGAAAAACATTCAGTACTTC
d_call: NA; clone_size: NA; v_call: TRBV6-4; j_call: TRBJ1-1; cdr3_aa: CASSDSGKGFTEAFF; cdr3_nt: TGTGCCAGCAGTGACTCGGGGAAGGGCTTCACTGAAGCTTTCTTT
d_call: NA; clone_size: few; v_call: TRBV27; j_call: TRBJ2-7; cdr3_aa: CASSPNGLPMDEQYF; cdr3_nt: TGTGCCAGCAGTCCAAACGGACTGCCGATGGACGAGCAGTACTTC
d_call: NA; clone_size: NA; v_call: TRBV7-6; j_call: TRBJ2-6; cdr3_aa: CASSREISGSGANVLTF; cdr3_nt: TGTGCCAGCAGCCGCGAGATCAGTGGCTCTGGGGCCAACGTCCTGACTTTC
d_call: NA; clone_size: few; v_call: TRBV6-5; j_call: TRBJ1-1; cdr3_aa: CASSSGNTEAFF; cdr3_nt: TGTGCCAGCAGCTCCGGAAACACTGAAGCTTTCTTT
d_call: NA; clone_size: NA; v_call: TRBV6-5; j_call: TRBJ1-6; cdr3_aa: CASHLDGDLSRNSPLHF; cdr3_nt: TGTGCCAGCCATCTGGACGGTGACCTTTCGAGGAATTCACCCCTCCACTTT
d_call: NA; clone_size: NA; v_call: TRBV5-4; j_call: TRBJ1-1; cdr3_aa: CASSLGPENTEAFF; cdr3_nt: TGTGCCAGCAGCTTGGGACCAGAGAACACTGAAGCTTTCTTT
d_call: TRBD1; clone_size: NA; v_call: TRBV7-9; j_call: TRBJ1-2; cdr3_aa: CASSPPDRGLYYGYTF; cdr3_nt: TGTGCCAGCAGCCCCCCGGACAGGGGGCTTTACTATGGCTACACCTTC
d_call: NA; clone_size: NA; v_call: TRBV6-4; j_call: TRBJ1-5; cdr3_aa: CASSDSGRSYSNQPQHF; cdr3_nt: TGTGCCAGCAGTGACTCGGGGCGGAGCTATAGCAATCAGCCCCAGCATTTT
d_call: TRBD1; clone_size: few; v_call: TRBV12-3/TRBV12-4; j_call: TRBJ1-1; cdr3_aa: CASSVLQGVVNTEAFF; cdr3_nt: TGTGCCAGCAGTGTTCTACAGGGGGTGGTTAACACTGAAGCTTTCTTT
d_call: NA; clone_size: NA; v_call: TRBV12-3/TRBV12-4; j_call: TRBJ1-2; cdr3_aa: CASRLRRNYGYTF; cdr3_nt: TGTGCCAGCAGGTTAAGACGGAACTATGGCTACACCTTC
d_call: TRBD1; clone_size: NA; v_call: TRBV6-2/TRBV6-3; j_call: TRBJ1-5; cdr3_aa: CASSPERQGRQPQHF; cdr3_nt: TGTGCCAGCAGTCCAGAAAGACAGGGTCGTCAGCCCCAGCATTTT
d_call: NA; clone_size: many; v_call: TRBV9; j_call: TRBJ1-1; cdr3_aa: CASSVGVWTEAFF; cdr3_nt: TGTGCCAGCAGCGTAGGGGTGTGGACTGAAGCTTTCTTT
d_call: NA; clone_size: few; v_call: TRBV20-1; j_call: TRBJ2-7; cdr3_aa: CSAHKGDEQYF; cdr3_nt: TGCAGTGCCCACAAAGGGGACGAGCAGTACTTC
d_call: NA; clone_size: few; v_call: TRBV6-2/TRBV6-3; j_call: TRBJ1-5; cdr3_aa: CASSYASGINQPQHF; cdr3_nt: TGTGCCAGCAGTTACGCGTCTGGGATCAATCAGCCCCAGCATTTT
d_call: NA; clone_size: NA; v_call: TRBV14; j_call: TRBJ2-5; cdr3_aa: CASSQEFPGPTYQETQYF; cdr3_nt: TGTGCCAGCAGCCAAGAGTTTCCGGGACCGACGTACCAAGAGACCCAGTACTTC
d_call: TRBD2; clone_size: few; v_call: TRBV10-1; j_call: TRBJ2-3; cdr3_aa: CASGLAGGQGTDTQYF; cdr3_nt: TGCGCCAGCGGACTAGCGGGAGGGCAAGGCACAGATACGCAGTATTTT
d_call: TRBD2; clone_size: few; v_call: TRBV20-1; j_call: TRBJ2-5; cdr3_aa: CSASSGEETQYF; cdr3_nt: TGCAGTGCTAGCAGCGGGGAAGAGACCCAGTACTTC
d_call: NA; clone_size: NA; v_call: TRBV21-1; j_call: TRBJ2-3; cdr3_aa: CASSRRPLGPDTQYF; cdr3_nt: TGTGCCAGCAGCAGACGTCCCCTAGGACCGGATACGCAGTATTTT
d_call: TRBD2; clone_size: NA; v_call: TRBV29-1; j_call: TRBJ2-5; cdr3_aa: CSAKRLAGGPSVQGETQYF; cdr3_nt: TGCAGCGCAAAGAGACTAGCGGGAGGGCCTTCGGTTCAAGGAGAGACCCAGTACTTC
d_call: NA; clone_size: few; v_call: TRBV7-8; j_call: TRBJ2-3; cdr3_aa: CASSRRRQSTDTQYF; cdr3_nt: TGTGCCAGCAGTCGGCGGCGACAGAGCACAGATACGCAGTATTTT
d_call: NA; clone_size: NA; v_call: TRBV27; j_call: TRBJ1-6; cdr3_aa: CASSLSTYSPLHF; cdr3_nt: TGTGCCAGCAGTCTGTCGACCTATTCACCCCTCCACTTT